A selection of T cell receptor beta chains follows, all from one sample in a study of cytomegalovirus exposure and HLA in healthy donors. Measured with immunoSEQ multiplex PCR; TCRdb has only the in-frame clones, and not every one. The sample has around 140,000 clones, approximately 80% seen once. The sequenced material came from PBMCs. The receptors shown here come from a woman between 55 and 75 years old in good health and CMV-seropositive. Each CDR3 is given with its conserved first and last residue. The order of the fields is V gene, J gene, clone size, D gene, CDR3 length, CDR3 protein, CDR3 DNA. A D gene is named only where the DNA matches it firmly. Clone size is stated in some rows and not others, as once, few, many or a class when expanded.

>TRBV5-1|TRBJ2-1|.|.|14
CASSLDRAYNEQFF
TGCGCCAGCAGCTTGGACAGGGCCTACAATGAGCAGTTCTTC
>TRBV11-2|TRBJ2-7|.|.|15
CASTALDLLSYEQYF
TGTGCCAGCACGGCTCTAGATCTTCTCTCCTACGAGCAGTACTTC
>TRBV28|TRBJ2-2|few|.|16
CASSLWGGRPAGELFF
TGTGCCAGCAGTTTATGGGGTGGGAGGCCCGCCGGGGAGCTGTTTTTT
>TRBV7-2|TRBJ2-1|.|TRBD2|14
CASSPRDYYNEQFF
TGTGCCAGCAGCCCTCGGGACTACTACAATGAGCAGTTCTTC
>TRBV4-2|TRBJ2-7|.|.|17
CASSQEGGQGFSYEQYF
TGTGCCAGCAGCCAAGAGGGGGGGCAAGGTTTTTCCTACGAGCAGTACTTC
>TRBV6-1|TRBJ2-1|.|TRBD2|13
CASSEVASGPQFF
TGTGCCAGCAGTGAAGTAGCTAGCGGCCCGCAGTTCTTC
>TRBV27|TRBJ2-5|.|TRBD1|14
CASPGQGDGWEQYF
TGTGCCAGCCCCGGCCAGGGGGACGGGTGGGAGCAGTACTTC
>TRBV29-1|TRBJ2-1|.|TRBD1|16
CSVPGGQGGSYNEQFF
TGCAGCGTCCCAGGGGGACAGGGAGGATCCTACAATGAGCAGTTCTTC
>TRBV5-1|TRBJ2-3|.|TRBD2|17
CASSLAGTSGRTDTQYF
TGCGCCAGCAGCTTGGCGGGGACTAGCGGACGCACAGATACGCAGTATTTT
>TRBV5-1|TRBJ1-1|.|TRBD1|16
CASSAIPGQANTEAFF
TGCGCCAGCAGCGCAATACCGGGACAGGCGAACACTGAAGCTTTCTTT
>TRBV27|TRBJ2-3|.|TRBD2|15
CASSLRTSGTDTQYF
TGTGCCAGCAGTCTTAGGACTAGCGGCACAGATACGCAGTATTTT
>TRBV30|TRBJ2-1|.|.|14
CAWSVRSGHNEQFF
TGTGCCTGGAGTGTACGTAGCGGACACAATGAGCAGTTCTTC
>TRBV4-1|TRBJ2-1|.|.|15
CASSQPQGFYNEQFF
TGCGCCAGCAGCCAACCCCAGGGTTTTTACAATGAGCAGTTCTTC
>TRBV18|TRBJ1-2|.|TRBD1|16
CASSPMGQEGRDGYTF
TGTGCCAGCTCACCAATGGGACAGGAGGGTAGAGATGGCTACACCTTC
>TRBV6-5|TRBJ1-5|.|TRBD1|14
CASRPDRGDQPQHF
TGTGCCAGCAGACCCGACAGGGGAGATCAGCCCCAGCATTTT
>TRBV7-9|TRBJ1-4|.|.|12
CASSWGQAEHAF
TGTGCCAGCAGCTGGGGCCAGGCAGAACACGCATTT
>TRBV18|TRBJ2-5|.|TRBD2|16
CASSPQREGLGETQYF
TGTGCCAGCTCACCACAGCGGGAGGGCTTAGGAGAGACCCAGTACTTC
>TRBV11-3|TRBJ2-2|once|TRBD2|20
CASSLDPLGGAGANTGELFF
TGTGCCAGCAGCTTAGATCCCCTCGGGGGAGCGGGAGCGAATACCGGGGAGCTGTTTTTT
>TRBV11-2|TRBJ1-1|.|.|12
CASSPVQSEAFF
TGTGCCAGCAGCCCAGTTCAGTCTGAAGCTTTCTTT
>TRBV28|TRBJ1-5|.|TRBD1|14
CASSLDRGLQPQHF
TGTGCCAGCAGTTTAGACAGGGGGCTTCAGCCCCAGCATTTT
>TRBV14|TRBJ2-7|.|TRBD1|15
CASSQTRDRVGEQYF
TGTGCCAGCAGCCAGACCCGGGACAGGGTTGGCGAGCAGTACTTC
>TRBV19|TRBJ1-1|.|.|13
CASSINSNTEAFF
TGTGCCAGTAGTATCAACAGCAACACTGAAGCTTTCTTT
>TRBV30|TRBJ2-3|.|TRBD2|14
CATSGTSGTDTQYF
TGTGCAACTAGTGGCACTAGCGGCACAGATACGCAGTATTTT
>TRBV27|TRBJ1-1|.|TRBD1|13
CASSDRGQTEAFF
TGTGCCAGCAGTGACAGGGGACAAACTGAAGCTTTCTTT
>TRBV9|TRBJ2-3|few|.|14
CASSPSGGTDTQYF
TGTGCCAGCAGCCCCTCGGGGGGCACAGATACGCAGTATTTT
>TRBV29-1|TRBJ2-2|.|.|12
CSGRVFLRELFF
TGCAGCGGGCGGGTCTTTCTCAGGGAGCTGTTTTTT
>TRBV6-5|TRBJ2-1|.|.|16
CASSYSRQASYNEQFF
TGTGCCAGCAGTTATTCCAGACAGGCCTCCTACAATGAGCAGTTCTTC
>TRBV2|TRBJ2-7|.|TRBD2|16
CASIPGTLAGAYEQYF
TGTGCCAGCATCCCCGGCACACTAGCGGGAGCCTACGAGCAGTACTTC
>TRBV28|TRBJ1-5|medium-sized|.|15
CASSFPEGFEQPQHF
TGTGCCAGCAGTTTCCCGGAGGGTTTTGAGCAGCCCCAGCATTTT
>TRBV7-2|TRBJ2-7|.|TRBD2|13
CASRLAGGREQYF
TGTGCCAGCAGACTAGCGGGAGGGCGAGAGCAGTACTTC
>TRBV6-1|TRBJ1-5|.|.|13
CASIEGSNQPQHF
TGTGCCAGCATCGAGGGATCGAATCAGCCCCAGCATTTT